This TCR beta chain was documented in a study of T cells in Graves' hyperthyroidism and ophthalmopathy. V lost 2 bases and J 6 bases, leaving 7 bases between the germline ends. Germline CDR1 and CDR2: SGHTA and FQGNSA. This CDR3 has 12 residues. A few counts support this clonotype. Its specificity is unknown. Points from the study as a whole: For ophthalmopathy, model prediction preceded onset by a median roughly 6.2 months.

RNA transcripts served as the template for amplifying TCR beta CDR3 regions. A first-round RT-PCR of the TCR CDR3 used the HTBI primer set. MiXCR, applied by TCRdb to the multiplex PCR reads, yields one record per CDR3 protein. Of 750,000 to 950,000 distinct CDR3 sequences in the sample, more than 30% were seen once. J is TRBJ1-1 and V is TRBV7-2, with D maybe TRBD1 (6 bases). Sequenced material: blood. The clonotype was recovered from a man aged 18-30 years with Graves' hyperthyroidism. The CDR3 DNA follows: TGTGCCAGCAGCTTATACAGGGCTGAAGCTTTCTTT. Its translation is CASSLYRAEAFF.